This T cell receptor (beta chain) is drawn from a study of naive and memory T cell subsets. About this clonotype: The antigen is unknown.

The library had UMIs added by 3' ligation of an oligonucleotide to TCR cDNA. Whole-blood samples were around 2.3 ml of peripheral blood from healthy adult volunteers. Cells were not sorted; total RNA input targeted roughly 1 to 1,100 ng. The study's findings and limits: Potentially, T cell activation and differentiation skew this RNA-based measurement.

Ligated cDNA underwent four rounds of PCR with nested alpha and beta constant region primers and SP2. For blood and skin samples, reverse transcription used TCR alpha and beta constant primers. Via MiXCR, TCRdb re-called the 5' RACE reads, giving one row per CDR3 protein. The top ten hold 9% to 10% of the sample, which has 55,000 to 70,000 distinct CDR3 sequences, 7% to 8.5% seen once. This clonotype was sampled from a male donor in good health.

The CDR3 coding sequence is TGTGCCAGTACAATTCTAGCGGGAGAAGGGTATACGCAGTATTTT. Protein: CASTILAGEGYTQYF. This rearrangement joins TRBV6-5 to TRBJ2-3; TRBD2 aligns across 10 bases. Germline V gives CDR1 MNHEY, CDR2 SVGAGI. The CDR3 consists of 15 residues. V was pared by 9 bases and J by 7 bases, with 13 bases of the junction left unmatched.